Given below is one T cell receptor (beta chain) in context. The V and J ends lost 10 bases and 3 bases respectively, with 15 bases between them. The CDR3 extends over 13 amino acids. Germline lookup yields CDR1 SNHLY and CDR2 FYNNEI. The data stem from a study of shared T cell receptors in the human thymus. Generated by immunoSEQ multiplex PCR, the TCRdb table keeps only in-frame clones and is missing some. The top ten hold 0.0095% to 0.011% of the sample, which has more than 550,000 clones, approximately 83% seen once. The sample was also linked to a second study, of human thymus T cells. That investigation notes: Those donating were healthy Finnish infants in corrective surgery for congenital heart defects. Resections were taken during corrective heart surgery, and the thymus tissue came from these. Thymic and blood repertoires appeared to show biased V and J gene usage. Highly overlapping thymic repertoires in unrelated individuals were reported by related research.

Specimen: thymocytes. The TCR sequence derives from a girl under two years old with a congenital heart defect. V gene TRBV2 combines with J gene TRBJ1-1; no clear D. CDR3 sequence (DNA): TGTGCCACTAGACGGGAGGGAGACACTGAAGCTTTCTTT. Its translation: CATRREGDTEAFF. The variable domain in full, completed from reference TRBV2 and TRBJ1-1, reads EPEVTQTPSHQVTQMGQEVILRCVPISNHLYFYWYRQILGQKVEFLVSFYNNEISEKSEIFDDQFSVERPDGSNFTLKIRSTKLEDSAMYFCATRREGDTEAFFGQGTRLTVV.